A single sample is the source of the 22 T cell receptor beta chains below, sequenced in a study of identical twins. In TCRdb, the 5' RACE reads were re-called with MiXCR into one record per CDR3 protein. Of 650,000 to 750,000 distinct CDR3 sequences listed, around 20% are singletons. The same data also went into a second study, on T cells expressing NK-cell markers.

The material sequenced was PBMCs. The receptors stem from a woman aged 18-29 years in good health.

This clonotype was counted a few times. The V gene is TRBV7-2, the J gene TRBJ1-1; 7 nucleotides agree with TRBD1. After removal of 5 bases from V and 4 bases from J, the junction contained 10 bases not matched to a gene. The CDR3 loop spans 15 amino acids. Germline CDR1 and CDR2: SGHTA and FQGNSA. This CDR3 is CASSPQTGLGTEAFF. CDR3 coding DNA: TGTGCCAGCAGCCCCCAGACAGGGTTGGGCACTGAAGCTTTCTTT.

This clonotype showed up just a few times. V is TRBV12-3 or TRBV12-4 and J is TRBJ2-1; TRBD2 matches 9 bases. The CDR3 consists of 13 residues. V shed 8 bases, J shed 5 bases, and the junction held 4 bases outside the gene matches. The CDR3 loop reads CASGTSPHNEQFF. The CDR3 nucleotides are TGTGCCAGCGGGACTAGCCCCCACAATGAGCAGTTCTTC.

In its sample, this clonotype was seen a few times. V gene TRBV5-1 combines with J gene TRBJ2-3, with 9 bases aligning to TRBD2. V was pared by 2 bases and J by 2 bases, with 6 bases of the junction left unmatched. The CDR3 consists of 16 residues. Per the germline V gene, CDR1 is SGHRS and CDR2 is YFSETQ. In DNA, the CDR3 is TGCGCCAGCAGCTTCTTAGCGGGGGCCCCCACAGATACGCAGTATTTT. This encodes CASSFLAGAPTDTQYF. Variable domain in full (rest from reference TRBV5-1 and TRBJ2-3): KAGVTQTPRYLIKTRGQQVTLSCSPISGHRSVSWYQQTPGQGLQFLFEYFSETQRNKGNFPGRFSGRQFSNSRSEMNVSTLELGDSALYLCASSFLAGAPTDTQYFGPGTRLTVL.

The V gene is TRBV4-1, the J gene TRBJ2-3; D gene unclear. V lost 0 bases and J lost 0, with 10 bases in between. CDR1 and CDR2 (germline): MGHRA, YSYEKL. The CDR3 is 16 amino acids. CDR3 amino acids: CASSQELGFSTDTQYF. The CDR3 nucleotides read TGCGCCAGCAGCCAAGAATTAGGGTTTAGCACAGATACGCAGTATTTT.

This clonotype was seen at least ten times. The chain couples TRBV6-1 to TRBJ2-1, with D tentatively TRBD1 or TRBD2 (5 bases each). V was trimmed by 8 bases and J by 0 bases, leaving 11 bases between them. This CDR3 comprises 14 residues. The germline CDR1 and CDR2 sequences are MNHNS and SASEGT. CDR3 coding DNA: TGTGCCAGCCGGGACGGCCACTCCTACAATGAGCAGTTCTTC. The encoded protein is CASRDGHSYNEQFF.

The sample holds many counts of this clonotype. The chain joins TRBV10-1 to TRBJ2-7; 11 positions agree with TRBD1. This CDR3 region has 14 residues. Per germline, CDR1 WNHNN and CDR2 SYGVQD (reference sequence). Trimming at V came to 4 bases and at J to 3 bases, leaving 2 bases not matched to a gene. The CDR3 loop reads CASSVGTGGYEQYF. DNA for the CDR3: TGCGCCAGCAGTGTTGGGACAGGGGGCTACGAGCAGTACTTC.

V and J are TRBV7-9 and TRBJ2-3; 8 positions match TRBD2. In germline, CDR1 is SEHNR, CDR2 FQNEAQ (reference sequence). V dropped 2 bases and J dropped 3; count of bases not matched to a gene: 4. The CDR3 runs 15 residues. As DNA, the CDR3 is TGTGCCAGCAGCTTATTACGGGAGGGAACAGATACGCAGTATTTT. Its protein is CASSLLREGTDTQYF.

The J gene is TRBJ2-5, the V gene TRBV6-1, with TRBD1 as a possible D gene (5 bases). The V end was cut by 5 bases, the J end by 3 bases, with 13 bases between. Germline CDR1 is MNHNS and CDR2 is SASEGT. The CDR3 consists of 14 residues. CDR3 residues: CASSPLTAEETQYF. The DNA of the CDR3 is TGTGCCAGCAGTCCGCTGACAGCCGAAGAGACCCAGTACTTC.

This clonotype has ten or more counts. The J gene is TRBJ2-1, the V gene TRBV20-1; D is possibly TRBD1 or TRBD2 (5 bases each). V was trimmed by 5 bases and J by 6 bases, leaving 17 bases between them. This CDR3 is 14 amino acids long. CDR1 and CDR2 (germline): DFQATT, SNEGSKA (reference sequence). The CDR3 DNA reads TGCAGTGCTCACCGGGGCAAGTCGAGCAATGAGCAGTTCTTC. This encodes CSAHRGKSSNEQFF.

The CDR3: CASSYLAGGIYEQYF. CDR3 nucleotide sequence: TGTGCCAGCAGTTATTTGGCAGGGGGAATCTACGAGCAGTACTTC. This chain links TRBV12-3 or TRBV12-4 with TRBJ2-7; 7 nucleotides agree with TRBD1. This CDR3 is built from 15 residues. Trimming cost V 4 bases and J 3 bases; bases outside gene matches: 9.

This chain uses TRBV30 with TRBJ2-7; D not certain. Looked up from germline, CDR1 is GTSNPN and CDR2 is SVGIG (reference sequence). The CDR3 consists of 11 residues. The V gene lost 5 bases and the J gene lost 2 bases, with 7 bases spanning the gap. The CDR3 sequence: CAWVRAYEQYF. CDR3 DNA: TGTGCCTGGGTAAGGGCCTACGAGCAGTACTTC.

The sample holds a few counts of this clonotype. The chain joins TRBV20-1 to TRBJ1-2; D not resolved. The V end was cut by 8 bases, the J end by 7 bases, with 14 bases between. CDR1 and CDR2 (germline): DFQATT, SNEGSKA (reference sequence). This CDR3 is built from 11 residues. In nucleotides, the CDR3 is TGCAGTCAACCCGGGATGGGTGGCTACACCTTC. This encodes CSQPGMGGYTF.

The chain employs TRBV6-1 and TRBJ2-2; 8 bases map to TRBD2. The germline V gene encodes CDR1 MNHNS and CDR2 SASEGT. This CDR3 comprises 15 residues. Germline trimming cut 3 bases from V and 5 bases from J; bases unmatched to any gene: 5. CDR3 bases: TGTGCCAGCAGTGAGAGCGGGAGAGGGACCGGGGAGCTGTTTTTT. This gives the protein CASSESGRGTGELFF.

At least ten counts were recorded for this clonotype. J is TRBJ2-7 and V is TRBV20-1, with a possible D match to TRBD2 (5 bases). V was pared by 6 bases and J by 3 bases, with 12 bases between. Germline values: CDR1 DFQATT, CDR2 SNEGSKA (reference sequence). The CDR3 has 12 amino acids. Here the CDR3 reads CSARRSVYEQYF. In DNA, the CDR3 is TGCAGTGCCAGGAGGAGTGTCTACGAGCAGTACTTC.

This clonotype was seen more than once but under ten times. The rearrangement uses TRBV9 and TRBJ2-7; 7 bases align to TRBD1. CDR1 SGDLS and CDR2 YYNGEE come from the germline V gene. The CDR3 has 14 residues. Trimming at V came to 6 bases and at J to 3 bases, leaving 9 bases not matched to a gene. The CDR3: CASTRSWDSYEQYF. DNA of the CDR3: TGTGCCAGCACACGTAGTTGGGACAGCTACGAGCAGTACTTC.

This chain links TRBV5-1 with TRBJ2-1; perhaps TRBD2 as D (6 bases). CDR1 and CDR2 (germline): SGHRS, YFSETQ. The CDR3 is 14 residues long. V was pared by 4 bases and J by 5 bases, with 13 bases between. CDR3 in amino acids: CASSPLGGDNEQFF. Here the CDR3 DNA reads TGCGCCAGCAGCCCCCTCGGGGGAGACAATGAGCAGTTCTTC.

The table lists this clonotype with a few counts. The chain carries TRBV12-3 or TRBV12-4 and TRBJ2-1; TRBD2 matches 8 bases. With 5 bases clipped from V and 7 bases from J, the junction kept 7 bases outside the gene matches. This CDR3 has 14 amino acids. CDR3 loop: CASSLQGLVNEQFF. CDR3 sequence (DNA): TGTGCCAGCAGTCTACAGGGACTAGTAAATGAGCAGTTCTTC.

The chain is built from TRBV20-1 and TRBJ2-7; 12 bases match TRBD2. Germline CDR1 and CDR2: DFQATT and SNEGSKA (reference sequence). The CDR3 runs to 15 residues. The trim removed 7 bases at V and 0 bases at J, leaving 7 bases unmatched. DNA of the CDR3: TGCAGTGTCGGGACTAGCGGGTTTAGCTCCTACGAGCAGTACTTC. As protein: CSVGTSGFSSYEQYF.

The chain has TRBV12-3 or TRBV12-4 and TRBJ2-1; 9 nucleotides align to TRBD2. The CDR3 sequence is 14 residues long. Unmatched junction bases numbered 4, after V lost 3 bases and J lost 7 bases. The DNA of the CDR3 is TGTGCCAGCAGTTTTAGCGGGGGTGTAAATGAGCAGTTCTTC. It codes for CASSFSGGVNEQFF.

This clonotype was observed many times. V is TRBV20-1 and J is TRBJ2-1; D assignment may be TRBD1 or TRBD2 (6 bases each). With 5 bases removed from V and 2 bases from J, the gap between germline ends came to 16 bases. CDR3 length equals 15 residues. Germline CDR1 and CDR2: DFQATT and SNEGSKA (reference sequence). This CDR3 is CSAGKGGNPYNEQFF. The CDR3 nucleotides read TGCAGTGCTGGGAAAGGGGGGAATCCCTACAATGAGCAGTTCTTC.

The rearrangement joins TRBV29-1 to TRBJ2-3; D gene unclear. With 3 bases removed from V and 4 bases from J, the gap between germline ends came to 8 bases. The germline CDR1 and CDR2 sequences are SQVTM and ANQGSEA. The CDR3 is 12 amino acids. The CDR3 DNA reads TGCAGCGTTGACGATGGCGCAGATACGCAGTATTTT. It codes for CSVDDGADTQYF.

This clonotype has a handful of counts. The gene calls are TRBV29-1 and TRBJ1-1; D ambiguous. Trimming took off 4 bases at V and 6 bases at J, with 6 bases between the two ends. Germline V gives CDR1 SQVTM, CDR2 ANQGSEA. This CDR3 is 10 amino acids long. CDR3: CSVVGSEAFF. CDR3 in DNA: TGCAGCGTTGTGGGGTCTGAAGCTTTCTTT.